The 28 T cell receptor beta chains given below trace back to one sample, sequenced in a study of blood T cell repertoires in COVID-19. Sequenced by immunoSEQ multiplex PCR; TCRdb stores in-frame clones only, minus some. Of 200,000 to 250,000 clones in the sample, more than 75% were seen once. The sequenced sample consisted of PBMCs or T cells enriched from blood (not recorded which). These receptors originate from a young man in a cohort exposed to, infected with or recovered from COVID-19 (not recorded which).

The genes are TRBV5-4 and TRBJ2-5; 13 bases are a match to TRBD2. J gave up 1 base and V 4 bases, and 4 bases lay outside the gene matches. Germline V lookup: CDR1 SGHNT, CDR2 YYREEE (reference sequence). This CDR3 contains 16 residues. CDR3: CASSRGLAGFQETQYF. The CDR3 DNA reads as TGTGCCAGCAGCCGGGGACTAGCGGGGTTCCAAGAGACCCAGTACTTC.

This sequence joins TRBV14 and TRBJ2-1, with a tentative D call TRBD2 (5 bases). V dropped 3 bases and J dropped 11 bases, with 11 bases sitting between them. CDR1 SGHDN and CDR2 FVKESK come from the germline V gene. The CDR3 has 12 residues. CDR3 sequence: CASSHHTGKQFF. The CDR3 bases are TGTGCCAGCAGCCACCACACGGGAAAGCAGTTCTTC.

This clone occurred a few times. The rearrangement joins TRBV7-5 to TRBJ2-1; the table's TRBD1 call for D was not verified on the DNA. TRBV7-5 is recorded as a pseudogene. This CDR3 has 16 amino acids. The CDR3 loop is CARSRTGGPSYNEQFF. In DNA form, the CDR3 reads TGTGCCAGAAGCCGTACAGGGGGACCCTCCTACAATGAGCAGTTCTTC.

The gene calls are TRBV19 and TRBJ2-1, with a weak D call TRBD2 (6 bases). V was cut by 3 bases and J by 2 bases, with 11 bases left in between. Germline-derived CDR1 and CDR2 are LNHDA and SQIVND (reference sequence). The CDR3 spans 15 residues. CDR3 in amino acids: CASSIGTPPYNEQFF. CDR3 DNA: TGTGCCAGTAGTATCGGGACTCCTCCCTACAATGAGCAGTTCTTC. Looking up the rest from reference TRBV19 and TRBJ2-1 gives the full variable domain: DGGITQSPKYLFRKEGQNVTLSCEQNLNHDAMYWYRQDPGQGLRLIYYSQIVNDFQKGDIAEGYSVSREKKESFPLTVTSAQKNPTAFYLCASSIGTPPYNEQFFGPGTRLTVL.

V usage is TRBV7-2 and J usage is TRBJ1-2, with D possibly TRBD1 on 5 matching bases. Germline CDR1 reads SGHTA; CDR2 reads FQGNSA. Trimming took off 2 bases at V and 3 bases at J, with 13 bases between the two ends. The CDR3 is 15 residues long. CDR3 bases: TGTGCCAGCAGCTTACAGGGAGGTCCGGACTATGGCTACACCTTC. This encodes CASSLQGGPDYGYTF. Complete variable domain (other parts from reference TRBV7-2 and TRBJ1-2): GAGVSQSPSNKVTEKGKDVELRCDPISGHTALYWYRQSLGQGLEFLIYFQGNSAPDKSGLPSDRFSAERTGGSVSTLTIQRTQQEDSAVYLCASSLQGGPDYGYTFGSGTRLTVV.

The chain recombines TRBV7-8 with TRBJ1-1; 8 bases match TRBD1. The CDR3 length is 16 residues. Germline assignment: CDR1 SGHVS and CDR2 FQNEAQ. V shed 3 bases, J shed 5 bases, and the junction held 11 bases outside the gene matches. The CDR3 spells CASSLPLQGGRTEAFF. Written as DNA, the CDR3 is TGTGCCAGCAGCTTGCCCTTACAGGGGGGGAGAACTGAAGCTTTCTTT.

V usage is TRBV28 and J usage is TRBJ1-1; D remains ambiguous. The CDR3 sequence is 15 residues long. Trimming left V 4 bases short and J 4 bases short, with 16 bases between. Germline assignment: CDR1 MDHEN and CDR2 SYDVKM. The CDR3 DNA sequence: TGTGCCAGCAGTTCTCAAAGCGCGGGGAGCACTGAAGCTTTCTTT. Its protein product is CASSSQSAGSTEAFF.

This clone occurred once. V usage is TRBV5-4 and J usage is TRBJ2-2; D may be TRBD1 (5 bases). CDR3 length: 13 residues. Germline CDR1 is SGHNT and CDR2 is YYREEE (reference sequence). Deletions cut 0 bases from V and 6 bases from J, with 6 bases between. The CDR3 DNA sequence: TGTGCCAGCAGCTTGGAAGGGGCCGGGGAGCTGTTTTTT. This translates into CASSLEGAGELFF.

Here the CDR3 DNA reads TGTGCCAGCAGTTTATTCGCAGTTTCTAACTATGGCTACACCTTC. This sequence encodes CASSLFAVSNYGYTF. The chain joins TRBV28 to TRBJ1-2; D not certain. This CDR3 is built from 15 residues. Between the trimmed V and J ends, which lost 1 base and 0 bases, there was a span of 9 bases. Germline V gene lookup returns CDR1 MDHEN and CDR2 SYDVKM.

The chain has TRBV21-1 and TRBJ1-2. TRBV21-1 is annotated as a pseudogene. CDR3 length: 12 amino acids. CDR3 sequence (DNA): TGTGCCAGCAGGGCCGAGCCTATGGAGTACACCTTC. It codes for CASRAEPMEYTF.

The rearrangement uses TRBV7-2 and TRBJ1-4; D gene ambiguous. Germline V lookup: CDR1 SGHTA, CDR2 FQGNSA. V lost 2 bases and J 3 bases, leaving 13 bases between the germline ends. The CDR3 has 16 amino acids. DNA of the CDR3: TGTGCCAGCAGCTTATCCGGGTTAGCGGCTAATGAAAAACTGTTTTTT. This gives the protein CASSLSGLAANEKLFF.

This clone was counted many times. The identical CDR3 is also encoded by other nucleotide sequences in the sample. V and J are TRBV6-5 and TRBJ2-7; 8 bases are a match to TRBD2. The CDR3 contains 13 residues. Per germline, CDR1 MNHEY and CDR2 SVGAGI. Germline trimming cut 6 bases from V and 1 base from J; bases unmatched to any gene: 2. For the CDR3, the DNA is TGTGCCAGCAGACAGCGGGAGTCCTACGAGCAGTACTTC. Encoded protein: CASRQRESYEQYF.

The rearrangement links TRBV4-1 to TRBJ2-1; D is undetermined. This CDR3 spans 15 amino acids. V was clipped by 0 bases and J by 0 bases, with 6 bases between them. Germline V CDR1 and CDR2: MGHRA, YSYEKL. CDR3 sequence: CASSQETGSYNEQFF. The CDR3, as DNA: TGCGCCAGCAGCCAAGAAACGGGCTCCTACAATGAGCAGTTCTTC.

The V and J genes are TRBV4-3 and TRBJ2-3; TRBD2 matches at 13 bases. Germline V gene data show CDR1 as LGHNA and CDR2 as YSLEER. The CDR3 has 15 residues. Unmatched junction bases numbered 1, after V lost 1 base and J lost 6 bases. The CDR3 DNA follows: TGCGCCAGCAGCCAAGGGACTAGCGGGAGTGATACGCAGTATTTT. Amino acids: CASSQGTSGSDTQYF.

This clone has a handful of counts. The chain uses TRBV19 and TRBJ2-5; D remains unclear. CDR1 and CDR2 (germline): LNHDA, SQIVND (reference sequence). Trimming took 3 bases from V and 0 from J, leaving 5 bases between them. This CDR3 comprises 13 residues. In nucleotides, the CDR3 is TGTGCCAGTAGTATGCGGTACCAAGAGACCCAGTACTTC. It translates to CASSMRYQETQYF.

The chain links TRBV13 to TRBJ2-2; 11 bases line up with TRBD2. In germline, CDR1 is PRHDT, CDR2 FYEKMQ (reference sequence). With V trimmed by 0 bases and J by 6 bases, 6 bases remained unmatched. The CDR3 loop spans 17 amino acids. CDR3 sequence (DNA): TGTGCCAGCAGCTTAGGCCTAACTAGCGGGAGTTCCGGGGAGCTGTTTTTT. This gives the protein CASSLGLTSGSSGELFF.

The CDR3 here is CASSLGREAGEAFF. CDR3 DNA sequence: TGTGCCAGCAGCTTGGGCAGGGAAGCGGGTGAAGCTTTCTTT. The chain combines TRBV5-8 with TRBJ1-1, with D perhaps matching TRBD1 (5 bases). The CDR3 covers 14 residues. V shed 0 bases and J shed 7 bases, with 13 bases lying between them. The germline V gene encodes CDR1 SGHTS and CDR2 YDEGEE.

The chain links TRBV9 to TRBJ2-5, with a tentative D call TRBD1 (5 bases). The CDR3 runs to 13 residues. Germline CDR1 reads SGDLS; CDR2 reads YYNGEE. Trimming pared 0 bases from V and 3 bases from J, leaving 6 bases between. The CDR3 DNA reads as TGTGCCAGCAGCGTAGACAGGAAAGAGACCCAGTACTTC. It translates to CASSVDRKETQYF.

The rearrangement joins TRBV18 to TRBJ1-4, with 8 bases fitting TRBD1. Germline trimming cut 2 bases from V and 7 bases from J; bases unmatched to any gene: 3. The CDR3 has 14 residues. Germline loops: CDR1 KGHSH, CDR2 LQKENI. The CDR3 sequence is CASSPTGGAEKLFF. In DNA form, the CDR3 reads TGTGCCAGCTCACCAACAGGGGGGGCTGAAAAACTGTTTTTT.

The chain links TRBV7-3 to TRBJ2-7; maybe TRBD2 (6 bases). Trimming left V 5 bases short and J 3 bases short, with 11 bases between. This CDR3 comprises 13 residues. Germline V gene sequence: CDR1 SGHTA, CDR2 FQGTGA. In nucleotides, the CDR3 is TGTGCCAGCAGCCCGGGGCGGGGCTACGAGCAGTACTTC. The encoded protein is CASSPGRGYEQYF.

This chain connects TRBV28 to TRBJ1-5; no firm D call. V lost 3 bases and J 6 bases, leaving 6 bases between the germline ends. The CDR3 consists of 12 residues. Germline CDR1 reads MDHEN; CDR2 reads SYDVKM. The CDR3 bases are TGTGCCAGCAGTTTGATCGGTCAGCCCCAGCATTTT. Protein: CASSLIGQPQHF.

The chain has TRBV25-1 and TRBJ2-1; 7 bases align to TRBD2. Germline V gives CDR1 MGHDK, CDR2 SYGVNS. The CDR3 extends over 17 amino acids. V trimming: 4 bases; J trimming: 7 bases; junction bases outside the gene matches: 16. Here the CDR3 reads CASSAMSTGGSGNEQFF. The CDR3, as DNA: TGTGCCAGCAGTGCAATGAGCACGGGGGGTAGCGGAAATGAGCAGTTCTTC.

V and J are TRBV7-9 and TRBJ2-1, with D unclear. This CDR3 contains 12 residues. Trimming stripped 5 bases from V and 9 bases from J, with 11 bases between. Germline CDR1 is SEHNR and CDR2 is FQNEAQ (reference sequence). The DNA of the CDR3 is TGTGCCAGCAGCCTGAGTTTTCGTGAGCAGTTCTTC. Translation gives CASSLSFREQFF. Variable domain in full (rest from reference TRBV7-9 and TRBJ2-1): DTGVSQNPRHKITKRGQNVTFRCDPISEHNRLYWYRQTLGQGPEFLTYFQNEAQLEKSRLLSDRFSAERPKGSFSTLEIQRTEQGDSAMYLCASSLSFREQFFGPGTRLTVL.

The CDR3 protein is CSYETGSSDTQYF. The CDR3 nucleotides are TGCAGCTATGAGACAGGGTCTTCAGATACGCAGTATTTT. The rearrangement joins TRBV29-1 to TRBJ2-3; TRBD1 agrees at 7 bases. The trim removed 8 bases at V and 4 bases at J, leaving 9 bases unmatched. From germline, CDR1 is SQVTM and CDR2 ANQGSEA. CDR3 size: 13 residues.

J is TRBJ2-2 and V is TRBV15; D remains ambiguous. CDR1 and CDR2 (germline): LNHNV, YYDKDF (reference sequence). V was cut by 6 bases and J by 6 bases, with 20 bases left in between. The CDR3 is 16 residues long. The CDR3 region is CATRADSIVRSGELFF. Here the CDR3 DNA reads TGTGCCACCAGGGCTGACTCGATCGTTCGGTCCGGGGAGCTGTTTTTT.

This clone was counted between two and nine times. The chain has TRBV20-1 and TRBJ2-2, with TRBD2 matching 7 bases. Losses at the gene ends were 3 bases for V and 1 base for J; bases not matched to a gene: 11. In germline, CDR1 is DFQATT, CDR2 SNEGSKA (reference sequence). CDR3 length: 17 residues. The CDR3 region has the DNA TGCAGTGCTAGTCGTATCCGTAGCGGGTTGAACACCGGGGAGCTGTTTTTT. This gives the protein CSASRIRSGLNTGELFF.

The rearrangement joins TRBV3-1 (or the pseudogene TRBV3-2) to TRBJ2-7; 9 positions match TRBD2. V shed 6 bases and J 2 bases; nucleotides not matched to a gene: 17. This CDR3 has 18 residues. The germline V gene has CDR1 LGHDT and CDR2 YNNKEL (reference sequence). The CDR3, as DNA: TGTGCCAGCAGACAAAATTATCTAGCGGGGACCAGTACCTACGAGCAGTACTTC. Protein sequence: CASRQNYLAGTSTYEQYF.

The J gene is TRBJ1-4, the V gene TRBV11-2; D gene uncertain. The CDR3 is made up of 14 amino acids. Trimming cost V 3 bases and J 5 bases, with 10 bases left between them. Germline CDR1 SGHAT, CDR2 FQNNGV. The CDR3 nucleotides are TGTGCCAGCAGCTTCGAGCAGGCGAATGAAAAACTGTTTTTT. It yields the protein CASSFEQANEKLFF.